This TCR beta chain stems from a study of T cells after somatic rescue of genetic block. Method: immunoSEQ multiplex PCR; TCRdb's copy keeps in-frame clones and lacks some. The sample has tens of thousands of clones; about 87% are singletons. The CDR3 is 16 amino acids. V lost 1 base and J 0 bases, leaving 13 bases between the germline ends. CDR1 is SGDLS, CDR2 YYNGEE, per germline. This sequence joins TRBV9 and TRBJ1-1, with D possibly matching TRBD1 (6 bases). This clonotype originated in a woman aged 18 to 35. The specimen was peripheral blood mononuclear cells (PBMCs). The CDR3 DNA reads TGTGCCAGCAGCGTACCTCCGGGACACATGAACACTGAAGCTTTCTTT. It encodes CASSVPPGHMNTEAFF.